This T cell receptor beta chain was identified during a study of response to subunit inactivated influenza vaccine. Points from the study as a whole: Each seasonal flu vaccination may recruit only limited new T cells, authors suggested.

This clonotype has just a few counts. Its antigen is not identified. Using its own MiXCR run on the RT-PCR reads, TCRdb lists one record per CDR3 protein. Of roughly 790,000 distinct CDR3 sequences listed, 21% were seen once; the top ten hold about a tenth. The germline V gene encodes CDR1 DFQATT and CDR2 SNEGSKA (reference sequence). The CDR3 runs to 15 residues. V gave up 1 base and J gave up 6 bases; unmatched junction bases: 7. Sequenced here: PBMCs from blood, sampled roughly 5 days after vaccination. The chain has TRBV20-1 and TRBJ2-1, with 9 nucleotides matching TRBD2. This sequence was found in a man aged 45-65 years who received an inactivated influenza vaccine. CDR3 bases: TGCAGTGCTAGAGGGAATCTAGCGGGAATCAATGAGCAGTTCTTC. It specifies CSARGNLAGINEQFF.